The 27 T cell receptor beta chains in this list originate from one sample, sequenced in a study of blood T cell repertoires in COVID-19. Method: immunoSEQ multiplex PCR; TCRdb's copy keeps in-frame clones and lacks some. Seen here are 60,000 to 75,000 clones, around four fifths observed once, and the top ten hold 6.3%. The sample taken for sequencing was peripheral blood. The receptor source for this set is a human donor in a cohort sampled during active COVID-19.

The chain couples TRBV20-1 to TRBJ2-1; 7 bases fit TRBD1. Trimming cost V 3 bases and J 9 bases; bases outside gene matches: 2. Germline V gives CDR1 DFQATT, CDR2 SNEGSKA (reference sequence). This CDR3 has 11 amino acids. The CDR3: CSARGQSEQFF. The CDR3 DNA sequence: TGCAGTGCTAGGGGACAGTCTGAGCAGTTCTTC.

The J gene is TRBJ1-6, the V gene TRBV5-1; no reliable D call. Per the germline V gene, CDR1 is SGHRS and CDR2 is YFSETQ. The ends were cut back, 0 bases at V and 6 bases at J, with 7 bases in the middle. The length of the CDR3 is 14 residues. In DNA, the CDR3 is TGCGCCAGCAGCTTGGAAGAGGGTAATTCACCCCTCCACTTT. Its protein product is CASSLEEGNSPLHF.

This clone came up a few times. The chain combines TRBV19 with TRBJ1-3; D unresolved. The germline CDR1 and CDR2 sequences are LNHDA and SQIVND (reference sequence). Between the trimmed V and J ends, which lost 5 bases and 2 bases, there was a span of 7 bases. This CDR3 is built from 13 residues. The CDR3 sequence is CASSRLTGNTIYF. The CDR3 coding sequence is TGTGCCAGTAGTCGTCTAACTGGAAACACCATATATTTT. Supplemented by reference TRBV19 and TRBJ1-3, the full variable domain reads DGGITQSPKYLFRKEGQNVTLSCEQNLNHDAMYWYRQDPGQGLRLIYYSQIVNDFQKGDIAEGYSVSREKKESFPLTVTSAQKNPTAFYLCASSRLTGNTIYFGEGSWLTVV.

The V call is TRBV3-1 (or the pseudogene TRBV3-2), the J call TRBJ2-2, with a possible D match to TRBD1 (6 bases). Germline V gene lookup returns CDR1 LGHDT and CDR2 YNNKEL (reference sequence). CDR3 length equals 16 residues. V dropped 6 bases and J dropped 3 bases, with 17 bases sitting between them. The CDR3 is CASRGTQGWDTGELFF. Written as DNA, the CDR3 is TGTGCCAGCAGGGGTACACAGGGTTGGGACACCGGGGAGCTGTTTTTT.

The CDR3 region is CASSSPAWRTSTDTQYF. The CDR3 DNA is TGTGCCAGCAGCTCCCCAGCATGGAGAACTAGCACAGATACGCAGTATTTT. The chain joins TRBV7-9 to TRBJ2-3; no clear D. The germline V gene encodes CDR1 SEHNR and CDR2 FQNEAQ (reference sequence). The ends were cut back, 4 bases at V and 0 bases at J, with 17 bases in the middle. The CDR3 sequence is 17 residues long. The full variable domain, completed using reference TRBV7-9 and TRBJ2-3, is DTGVSQNPRHKITKRGQNVTFRCDPISEHNRLYWYRQTLGQGPEFLTYFQNEAQLEKSRLLSDRFSAERPKGSFSTLEIQRTEQGDSAMYLCASSSPAWRTSTDTQYFGPGTRLTVL.

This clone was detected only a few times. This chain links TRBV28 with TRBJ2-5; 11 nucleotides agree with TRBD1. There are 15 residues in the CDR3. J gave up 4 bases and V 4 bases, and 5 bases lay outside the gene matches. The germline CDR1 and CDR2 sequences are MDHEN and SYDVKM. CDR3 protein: CASSSIGTGGETQYF. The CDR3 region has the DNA TGTGCCAGCAGTTCCATCGGGACAGGGGGAGAGACCCAGTACTTC. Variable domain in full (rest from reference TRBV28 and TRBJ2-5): DVKVTQSSRYLVKRTGEKVFLECVQDMDHENMFWYRQDPGLGLRLIYFSYDVKMKEKGDIPEGYSVSREKKERFSLILESASTNQTSMYLCASSSIGTGGETQYFGPGTRLLVL.

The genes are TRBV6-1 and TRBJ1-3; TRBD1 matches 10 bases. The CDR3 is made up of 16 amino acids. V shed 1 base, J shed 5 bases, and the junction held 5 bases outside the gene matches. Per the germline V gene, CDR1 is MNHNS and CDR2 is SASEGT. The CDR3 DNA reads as TGTGCCAGCAGTGAAGGGACAGGGGGATATAGAAACACCATATATTTT. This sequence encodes CASSEGTGGYRNTIYF.

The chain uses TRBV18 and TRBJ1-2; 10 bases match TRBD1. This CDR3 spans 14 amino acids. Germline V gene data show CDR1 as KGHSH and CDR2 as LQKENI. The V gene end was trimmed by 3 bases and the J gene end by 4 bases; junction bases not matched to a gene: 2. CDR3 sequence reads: CASSPDRGGYGYTF. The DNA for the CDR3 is TGTGCCAGCTCACCGGACAGGGGGGGCTATGGCTACACCTTC.

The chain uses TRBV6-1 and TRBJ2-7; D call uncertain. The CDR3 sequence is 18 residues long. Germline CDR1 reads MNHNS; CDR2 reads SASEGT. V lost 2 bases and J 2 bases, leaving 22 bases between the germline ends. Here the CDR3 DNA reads TGTGCCAGCAGTGAAACTCATAACCTTCCTGGTTATGCCTACGAGCAGTACTTC. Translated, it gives CASSETHNLPGYAYEQYF.

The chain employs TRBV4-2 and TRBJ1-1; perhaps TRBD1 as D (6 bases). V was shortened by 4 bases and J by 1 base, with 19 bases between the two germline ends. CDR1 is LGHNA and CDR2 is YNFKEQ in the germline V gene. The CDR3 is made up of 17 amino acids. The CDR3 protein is CASSPRVGLGGNTEAFF. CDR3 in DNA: TGTGCCAGCAGCCCCCGGGTGGGACTAGGGGGGAACACTGAAGCTTTCTTT.

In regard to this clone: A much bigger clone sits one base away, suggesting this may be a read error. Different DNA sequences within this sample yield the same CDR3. The CDR3 nucleotides are TGTGCCAGCAGCTCGCAGGGGAACACTGAAGCTTTCTTT. Amino acids: CASSSQGNTEAFF. This chain uses TRBV7-9 with TRBJ1-1; TRBD1 is a possible D gene (5 bases). V was cut by 4 bases and J by 1 base, with 7 bases left in between. CDR3 length: 13 amino acids. Germline CDR1 and CDR2: SEHNR and FQNEAQ (reference sequence). The whole variable domain, remainder taken from reference TRBV7-9 and TRBJ1-1, is DTGVSQNPRHKITKRGQNVTFRCDPISEHNRLYWYRQTLGQGPEFLTYFQNEAQLEKSRLLSDRFSAERPKGSFSTLEIQRTEQGDSAMYLCASSSQGNTEAFFGQGTRLTVV.

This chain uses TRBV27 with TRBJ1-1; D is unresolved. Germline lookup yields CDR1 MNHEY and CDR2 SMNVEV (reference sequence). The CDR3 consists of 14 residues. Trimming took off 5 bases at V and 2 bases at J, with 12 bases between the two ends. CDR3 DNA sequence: TGTGCCAGCAGTCCCCCGGGAGTCAACACTGAAGCTTTCTTT. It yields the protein CASSPPGVNTEAFF.

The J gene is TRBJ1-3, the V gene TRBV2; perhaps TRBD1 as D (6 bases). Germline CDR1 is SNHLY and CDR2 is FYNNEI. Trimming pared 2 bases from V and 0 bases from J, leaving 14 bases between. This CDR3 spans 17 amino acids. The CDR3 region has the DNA TGTGCCAGCAGTGAAAGGGGGGGCATGTCCTCTGGAAACACCATATATTTT. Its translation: CASSERGGMSSGNTIYF.

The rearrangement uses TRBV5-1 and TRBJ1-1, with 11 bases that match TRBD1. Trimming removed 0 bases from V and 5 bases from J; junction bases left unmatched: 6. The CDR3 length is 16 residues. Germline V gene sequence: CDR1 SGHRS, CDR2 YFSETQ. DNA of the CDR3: TGCGCCAGCAGCTTGGGGTTCGGGACAGGGGGAACTGAAGCTTTCTTT. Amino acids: CASSLGFGTGGTEAFF.

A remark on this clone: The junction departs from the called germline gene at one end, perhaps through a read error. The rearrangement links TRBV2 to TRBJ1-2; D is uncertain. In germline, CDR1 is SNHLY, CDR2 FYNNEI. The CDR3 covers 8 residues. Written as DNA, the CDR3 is TGCCACGGCTATGGCTACACCTTC. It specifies CHGYGYTF.

The chain's CDR3 is CASSPGAANTEAFF. In DNA form, the CDR3 reads TGTGCCAGCTCACCAGGGGCCGCGAACACTGAAGCTTTCTTT. The chain is built from TRBV18 and TRBJ1-1; a weak D match, TRBD1 (5 bases). V gave up 2 bases and J gave up 1 base, with 8 bases separating them. From germline, CDR1 is KGHSH and CDR2 LQKENI. The CDR3 spans 14 residues.

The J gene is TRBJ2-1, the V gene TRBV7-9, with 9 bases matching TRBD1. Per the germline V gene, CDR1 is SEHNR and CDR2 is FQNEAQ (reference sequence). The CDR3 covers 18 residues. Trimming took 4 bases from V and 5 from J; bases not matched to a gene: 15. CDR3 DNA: TGTGCCAGCAGCTCCAATAGGGTCGGGACAGGGAAGGACAATGAGCAGTTCTTC. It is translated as CASSSNRVGTGKDNEQFF.

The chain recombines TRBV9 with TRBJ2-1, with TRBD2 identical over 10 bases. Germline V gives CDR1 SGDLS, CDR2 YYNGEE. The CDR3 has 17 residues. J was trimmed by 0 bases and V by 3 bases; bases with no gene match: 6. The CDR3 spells CASSGQSSGSSYNEQFF. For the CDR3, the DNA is TGTGCCAGCAGCGGCCAGTCTAGCGGGAGCTCCTACAATGAGCAGTTCTTC. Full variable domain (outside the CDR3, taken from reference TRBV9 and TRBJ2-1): DSGVTQTPKHLITATGQRVTLRCSPRSGDLSVYWYQQSLDQGLQFLIQYYNGEERAKGNILERFSAQQFPDLHSELNLSSLELGDSALYFCASSGQSSGSSYNEQFFGPGTRLTVL.

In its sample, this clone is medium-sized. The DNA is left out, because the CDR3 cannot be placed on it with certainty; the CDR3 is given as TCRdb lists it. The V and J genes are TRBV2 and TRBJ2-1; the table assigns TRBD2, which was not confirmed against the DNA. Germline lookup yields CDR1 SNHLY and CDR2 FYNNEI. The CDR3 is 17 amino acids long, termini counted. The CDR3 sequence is CASSEVVVVGGGTREFF.

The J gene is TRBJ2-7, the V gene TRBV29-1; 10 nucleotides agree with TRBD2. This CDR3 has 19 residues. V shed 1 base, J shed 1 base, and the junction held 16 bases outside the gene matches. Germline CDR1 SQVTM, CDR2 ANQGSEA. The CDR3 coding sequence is TGCAGCGTTGAAGTTGGTCGGGCTAGCGGGGGCCGGGGATCCTACGAGCAGTACTTC. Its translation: CSVEVGRASGGRGSYEQYF.

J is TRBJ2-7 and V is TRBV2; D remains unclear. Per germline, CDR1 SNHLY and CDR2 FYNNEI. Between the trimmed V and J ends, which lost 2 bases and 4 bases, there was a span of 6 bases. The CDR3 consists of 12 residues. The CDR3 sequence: CASSENYYEQYF. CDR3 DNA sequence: TGTGCCAGCAGTGAAAACTATTACGAGCAGTACTTC.

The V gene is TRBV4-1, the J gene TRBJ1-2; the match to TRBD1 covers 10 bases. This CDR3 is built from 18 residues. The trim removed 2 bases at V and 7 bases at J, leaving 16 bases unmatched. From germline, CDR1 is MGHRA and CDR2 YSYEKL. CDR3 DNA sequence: TGCGCCAGCAGCCAATCTCTGGACAGGGGGTTCCCCCTTGGTGGCTACACCTTC. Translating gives CASSQSLDRGFPLGGYTF.

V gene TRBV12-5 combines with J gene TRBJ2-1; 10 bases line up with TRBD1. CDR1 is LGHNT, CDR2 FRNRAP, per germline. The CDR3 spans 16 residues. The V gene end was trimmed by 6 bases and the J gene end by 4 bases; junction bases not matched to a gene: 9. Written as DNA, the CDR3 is TGTGCTAGTGGGCCCCCGGGACAGGGGATTTACAATGAGCAGTTCTTC. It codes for CASGPPGQGIYNEQFF.

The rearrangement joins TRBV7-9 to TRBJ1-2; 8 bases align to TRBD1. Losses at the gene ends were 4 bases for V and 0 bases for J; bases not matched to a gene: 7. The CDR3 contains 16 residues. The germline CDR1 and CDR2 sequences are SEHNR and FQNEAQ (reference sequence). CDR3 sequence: CASSSRGQDPNYGYTF. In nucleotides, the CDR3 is TGTGCCAGCAGCTCTCGGGGACAGGACCCTAACTATGGCTACACCTTC.

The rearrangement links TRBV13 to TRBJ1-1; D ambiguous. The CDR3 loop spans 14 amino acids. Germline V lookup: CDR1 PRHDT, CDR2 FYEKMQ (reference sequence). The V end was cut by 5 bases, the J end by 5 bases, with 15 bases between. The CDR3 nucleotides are TGTGCCAGCAGCCTCTCCAGCCGGGTTACTGAAGCTTTCTTT. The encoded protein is CASSLSSRVTEAFF.

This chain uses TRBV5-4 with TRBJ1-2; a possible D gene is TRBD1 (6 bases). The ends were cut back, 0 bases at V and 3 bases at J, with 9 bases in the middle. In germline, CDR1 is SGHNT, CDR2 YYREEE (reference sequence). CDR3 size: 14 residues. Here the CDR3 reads CASSLARGDYGYTF. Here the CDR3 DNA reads TGTGCCAGCAGCTTGGCCAGGGGTGACTATGGCTACACCTTC. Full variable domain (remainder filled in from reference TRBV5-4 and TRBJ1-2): ETGVTQSPTHLIKTRGQQVTLRCSSQSGHNTVSWYQQALGQGPQFIFQYYREEENGRGNFPPRFSGLQFPNYSSELNVNALELDDSALYLCASSLARGDYGYTFGSGTRLTVV.

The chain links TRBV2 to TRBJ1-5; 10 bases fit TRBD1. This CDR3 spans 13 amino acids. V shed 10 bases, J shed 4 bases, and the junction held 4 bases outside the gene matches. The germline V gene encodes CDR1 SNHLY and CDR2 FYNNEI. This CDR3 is CATRDRGNQPQHF. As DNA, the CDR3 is TGTGCCACCAGGGACAGGGGAAATCAGCCCCAGCATTTT.